This T cell receptor (beta chain) was found in a study of shared clonotypes between healthy human individuals. Overall study: Each donor had three CD4 naive, three CD4 memory, two CD8 naive and one CD8 memory plate.

Germline CDR1 reads KGHSH; CDR2 reads LQKENI. Germline trimming cut 6 bases from V and 8 bases from J; bases unmatched to any gene: 14. The CDR3 is 15 amino acids. The DNA input per sorted-subset replicate PCR was roughly 0.2 ug, corresponding to some 30,000 T cell genomes. Assay: immunoSEQ multiplex PCR; the TCRdb copy retains only in-frame clones and omits some. The sample yields 2 million to 2.5 million clones, about 95% seen once. The TCR originated in a man aged 18 to 30 in good health. Source material: naive CD4+ T cells sorted from blood. Subset given: CD45RA+ positively selected. V usage is TRBV18 and J usage is TRBJ1-2; 8 nucleotides match TRBD1. CDR3 sequence reads: CASSPPGQDFMGYTF. CDR3 DNA sequence: TGTGCCAGCTCGCCCCCGGGACAGGACTTTATGGGCTACACCTTC.